Sequencing of this TCR beta chain was carried out in a study of T cell responses to AZD1222 COVID-19 vaccine. In germline, CDR1 is SQVTM, CDR2 ANQGSEA. The length of the CDR3 is 16 residues. Concerning this clone itself: The junction departs from germline at one end; a sequencing error may be responsible.

Clones were read by immunoSEQ multiplex PCR, and TCRdb kept only the in-frame ones, dropping some. This repertoire shows 100,000 to 150,000 clones, less than 95% found once; its top ten account for 7.2%. The specimen was peripheral blood, collected on day 0 of AZD1222 vaccination. V usage is TRBV29-1 and J usage is TRBJ2-3; TRBD2 matches 8 bases. The clonotype comes from an adult in good health. Written as DNA, the CDR3 is TGCAGCGTCGAAGGGGTGCAGCGGGAGTTTTTAGATACGCAGTATTTT. As protein: CSVEGVQREFLDTQYF.